The source of this T cell receptor beta chain is a study of blood T cell repertoires in COVID-19. Germline V gene lookup returns CDR1 LGHNA and CDR2 YSLEER. The CDR3 covers 15 residues. J was trimmed by 6 bases and V by 0 bases; bases with no gene match: 6. Libraries were prepared by immunoSEQ multiplex PCR; TCRdb keeps only in-frame clonotypes and omits some of them. This sample carries some 41,000 clones, approximately 90% of them seen once, and the ten largest clones take around 15%. The sample was peripheral blood. The J gene is TRBJ2-7, the V gene TRBV4-3; 9 nucleotides agree with TRBD2. The TCR was taken from a man aged 70-80 years with active COVID-19. The chain's CDR3 is CASSQDLAGRGEQYF. The CDR3, as DNA: TGCGCCAGCAGCCAAGATCTAGCGGGGAGGGGCGAGCAGTACTTC.